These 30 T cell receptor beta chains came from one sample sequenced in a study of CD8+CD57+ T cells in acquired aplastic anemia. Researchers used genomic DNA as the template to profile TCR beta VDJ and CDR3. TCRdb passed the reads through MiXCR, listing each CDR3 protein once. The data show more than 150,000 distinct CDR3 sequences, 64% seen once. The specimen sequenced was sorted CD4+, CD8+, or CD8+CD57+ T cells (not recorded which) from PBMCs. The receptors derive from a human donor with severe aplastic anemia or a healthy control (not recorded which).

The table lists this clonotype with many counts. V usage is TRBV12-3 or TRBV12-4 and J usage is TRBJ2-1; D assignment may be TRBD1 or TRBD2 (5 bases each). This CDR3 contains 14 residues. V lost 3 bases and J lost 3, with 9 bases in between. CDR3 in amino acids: CASSFGAFYNEQFF. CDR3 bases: TGTGCCAGCAGTTTCGGGGCCTTCTACAATGAGCAGTTCTTC.

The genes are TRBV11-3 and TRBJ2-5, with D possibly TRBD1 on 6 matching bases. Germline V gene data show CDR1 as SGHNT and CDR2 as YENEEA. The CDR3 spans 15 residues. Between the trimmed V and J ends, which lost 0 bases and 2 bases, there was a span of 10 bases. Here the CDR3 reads CASSLEGTRQETQYF. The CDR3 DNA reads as TGTGCCAGCAGCTTAGAAGGGACAAGACAAGAGACCCAGTACTTC. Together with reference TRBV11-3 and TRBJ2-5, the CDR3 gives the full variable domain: EAGVVQSPRYKIIEKKQPVAFWCNPISGHNTLYWYLQNLGQGPELLIRYENEEAVDDSQLPKDRFSAERLKGVDSTLKIQPAELGDSAVYLCASSLEGTRQETQYFGPGTRLLVL.

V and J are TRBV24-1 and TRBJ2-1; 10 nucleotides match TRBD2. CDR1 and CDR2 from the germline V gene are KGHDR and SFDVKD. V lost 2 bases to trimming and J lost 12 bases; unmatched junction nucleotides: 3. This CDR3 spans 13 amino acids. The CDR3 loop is CATSDSAGGWQFF. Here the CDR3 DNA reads TGTGCCACCAGTGATTCAGCGGGGGGGTGGCAGTTCTTC.

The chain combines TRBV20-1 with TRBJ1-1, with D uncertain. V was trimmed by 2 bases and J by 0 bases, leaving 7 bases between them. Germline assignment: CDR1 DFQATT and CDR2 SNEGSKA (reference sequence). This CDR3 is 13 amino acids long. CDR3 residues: CSARSPLNTEAFF. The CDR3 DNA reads TGCAGTGCTAGATCCCCATTGAACACTGAAGCTTTCTTT.

Here the CDR3 DNA reads TGCAGCGTTGAATTTGGAGGGGGCAACACTGAAGCTTTCTTT. Translating gives CSVEFGGGNTEAFF. The gene calls are TRBV29-1 and TRBJ1-1, with 7 bases lining up with TRBD1. Germline V gene lookup returns CDR1 SQVTM and CDR2 ANQGSEA. The CDR3 contains 14 residues. V shed 2 bases and J 2 bases; nucleotides not matched to a gene: 5.

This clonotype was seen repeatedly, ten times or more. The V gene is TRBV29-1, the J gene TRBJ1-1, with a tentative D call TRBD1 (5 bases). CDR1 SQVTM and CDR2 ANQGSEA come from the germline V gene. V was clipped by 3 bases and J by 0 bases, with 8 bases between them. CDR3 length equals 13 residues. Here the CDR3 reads CSVDGGVNTEAFF. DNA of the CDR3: TGCAGCGTTGATGGGGGAGTGAACACTGAAGCTTTCTTT.

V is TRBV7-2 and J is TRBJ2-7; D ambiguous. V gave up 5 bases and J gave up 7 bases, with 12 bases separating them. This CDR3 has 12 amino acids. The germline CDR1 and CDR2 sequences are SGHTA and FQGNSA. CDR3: CASSRLLQEQYF. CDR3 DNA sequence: TGTGCCAGCAGCCGACTTCTGCAAGAGCAGTACTTC.

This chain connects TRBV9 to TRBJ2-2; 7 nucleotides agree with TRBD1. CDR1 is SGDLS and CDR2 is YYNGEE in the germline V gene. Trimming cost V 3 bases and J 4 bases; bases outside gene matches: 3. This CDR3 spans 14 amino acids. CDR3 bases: TGTGCCAGCAGCGAGACAGGGAGCACCGGGGAGCTGTTTTTT. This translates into CASSETGSTGELFF.

The CDR3 DNA follows: TGTGCCAGCAGTACCCCGCCAGATGGCTACACCTTC. Translation: CASSTPPDGYTF. The chain recombines TRBV2 with TRBJ1-2; no clear D. The germline CDR1 and CDR2 sequences are SNHLY and FYNNEI. V was clipped by 5 bases and J by 6 bases, with 10 bases between them. The CDR3 totals 12 residues. The variable domain in full, with the rest retrieved from reference TRBV2 and TRBJ1-2, is EPEVTQTPSHQVTQMGQEVILRCVPISNHLYFYWYRQILGQKVEFLVSFYNNEISEKSEIFDDQFSVERPDGSNFTLKIRSTKLEDSAMYFCASSTPPDGYTFGSGTRLTVV.

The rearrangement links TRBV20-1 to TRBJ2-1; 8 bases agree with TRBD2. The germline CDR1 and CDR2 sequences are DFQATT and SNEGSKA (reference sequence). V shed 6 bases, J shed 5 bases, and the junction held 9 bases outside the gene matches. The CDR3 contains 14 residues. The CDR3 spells CSANSGRRNNEQFF. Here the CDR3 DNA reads TGCAGTGCCAACAGCGGGAGAAGGAACAATGAGCAGTTCTTC.

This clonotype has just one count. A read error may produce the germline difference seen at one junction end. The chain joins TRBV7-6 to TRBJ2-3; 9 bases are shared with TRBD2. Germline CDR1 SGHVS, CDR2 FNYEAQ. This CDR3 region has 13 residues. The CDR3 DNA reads TGTGCCAGCAGCACTCAGCGGGGGGATACGCGGTATTTT. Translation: CASSTQRGDTRYF.

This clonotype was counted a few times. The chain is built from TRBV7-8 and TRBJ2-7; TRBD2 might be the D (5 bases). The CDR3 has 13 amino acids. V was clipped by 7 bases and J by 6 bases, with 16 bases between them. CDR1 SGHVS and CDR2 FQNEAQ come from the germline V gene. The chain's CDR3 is CASTLRRGSEQYF. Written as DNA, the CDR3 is TGTGCCAGCACCTTGCGGCGAGGGAGCGAGCAGTACTTC. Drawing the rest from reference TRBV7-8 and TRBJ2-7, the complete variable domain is GAGVSQSPRYKVAKRGQDVALRCDPISGHVSLFWYQQALGQGPEFLTYFQNEAQLDKSGLPSDRFFAERPEGSVSTLKIQRTQQEDSAVYLCASTLRRGSEQYFGPGTRLTVT.

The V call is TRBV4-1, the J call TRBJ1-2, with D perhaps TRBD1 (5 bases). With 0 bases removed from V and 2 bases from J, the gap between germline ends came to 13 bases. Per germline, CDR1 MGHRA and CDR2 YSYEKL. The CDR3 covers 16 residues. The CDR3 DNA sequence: TGCGCCAGCAGCCAAGAGGCAGGGCACGGGAACTATGGCTACACCTTC. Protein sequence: CASSQEAGHGNYGYTF.

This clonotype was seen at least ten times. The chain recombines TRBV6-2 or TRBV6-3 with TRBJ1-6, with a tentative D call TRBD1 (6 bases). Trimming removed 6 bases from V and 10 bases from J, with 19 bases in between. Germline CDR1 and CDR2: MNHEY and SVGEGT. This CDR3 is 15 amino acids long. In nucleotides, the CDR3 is TGTGCCAGCAGGGACACCACGGACAGCCAGTCACCCCTCCACTTT. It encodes CASRDTTDSQSPLHF.

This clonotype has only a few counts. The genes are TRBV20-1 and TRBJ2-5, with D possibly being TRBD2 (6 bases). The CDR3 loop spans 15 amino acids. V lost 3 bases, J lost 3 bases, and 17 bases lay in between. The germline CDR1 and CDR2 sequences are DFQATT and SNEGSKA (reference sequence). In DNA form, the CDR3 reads TGCAGTGCTAGGGGAGCGGGTGCGGGGAAAGAGACCCAGTACTTC. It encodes CSARGAGAGKETQYF.

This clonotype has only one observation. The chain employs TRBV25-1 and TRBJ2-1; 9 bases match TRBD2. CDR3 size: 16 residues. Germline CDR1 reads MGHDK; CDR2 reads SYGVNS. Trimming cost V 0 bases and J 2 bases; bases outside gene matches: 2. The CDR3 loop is CASSEYERGAYNEQFF. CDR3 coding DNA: TGTGCCAGCAGTGAATACGAGCGGGGGGCCTACAATGAGCAGTTCTTC.

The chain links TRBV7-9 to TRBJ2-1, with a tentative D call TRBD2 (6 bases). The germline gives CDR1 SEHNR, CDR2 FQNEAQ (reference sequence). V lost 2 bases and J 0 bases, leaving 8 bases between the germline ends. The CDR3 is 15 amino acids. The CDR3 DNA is TGTGCCAGCAGCTTAATGGGGGGCTCCTACAATGAGCAGTTCTTC. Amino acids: CASSLMGGSYNEQFF.

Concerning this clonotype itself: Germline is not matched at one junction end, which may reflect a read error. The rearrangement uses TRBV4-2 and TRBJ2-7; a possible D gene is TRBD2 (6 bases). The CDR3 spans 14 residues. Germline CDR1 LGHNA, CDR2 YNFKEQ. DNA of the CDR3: TGTGCCAGCAGCCAAGAGGCAGGGAGGAACGAGCAGCACTTC. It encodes CASSQEAGRNEQHF.

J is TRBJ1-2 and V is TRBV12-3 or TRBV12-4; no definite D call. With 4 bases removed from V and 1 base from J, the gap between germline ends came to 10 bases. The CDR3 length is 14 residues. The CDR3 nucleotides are TGTGCCAGCAGTTCCCCGAGGATTAACTATGGCTACACCTTC. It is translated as CASSSPRINYGYTF.

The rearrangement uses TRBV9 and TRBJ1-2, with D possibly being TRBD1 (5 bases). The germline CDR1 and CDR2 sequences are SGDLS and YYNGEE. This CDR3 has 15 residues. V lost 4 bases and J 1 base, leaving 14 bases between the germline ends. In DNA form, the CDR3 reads TGTGCCAGCAGCCCATCCGGGGCGAGTAACTATGGCTACACCTTC. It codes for CASSPSGASNYGYTF.

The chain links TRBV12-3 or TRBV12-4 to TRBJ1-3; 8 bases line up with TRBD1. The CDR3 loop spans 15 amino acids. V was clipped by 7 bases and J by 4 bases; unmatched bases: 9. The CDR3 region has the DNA TGTGCCAGCACTGAGCAGGGGGCAGGGGGAAACACCATATATTTT. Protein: CASTEQGAGGNTIYF.

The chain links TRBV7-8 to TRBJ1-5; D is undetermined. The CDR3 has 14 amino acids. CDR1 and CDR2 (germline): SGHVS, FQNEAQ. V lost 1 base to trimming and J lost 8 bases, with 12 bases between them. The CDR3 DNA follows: TGTGCCAGCAGCTTAGGTAACCCACGTGAGCCCCAGCATTTT. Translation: CASSLGNPREPQHF. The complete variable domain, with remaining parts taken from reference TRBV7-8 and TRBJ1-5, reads GAGVSQSPRYKVAKRGQDVALRCDPISGHVSLFWYQQALGQGPEFLTYFQNEAQLDKSGLPSDRFFAERPEGSVSTLKIQRTQQEDSAVYLCASSLGNPREPQHFGDGTRLSIL.

CDR3 nucleotide sequence: TGTGCCAGCAGTACGGGTCTTACGTCGGGCGAGCAGTACTTC. Encoded protein: CASSTGLTSGEQYF. The rearrangement links TRBV6-5 to TRBJ2-7; D unclear. Germline loops: CDR1 MNHEY, CDR2 SVGAGI. The CDR3 is 14 residues long. Between the trimmed V and J ends, which lost 5 bases and 6 bases, there was a span of 17 bases.

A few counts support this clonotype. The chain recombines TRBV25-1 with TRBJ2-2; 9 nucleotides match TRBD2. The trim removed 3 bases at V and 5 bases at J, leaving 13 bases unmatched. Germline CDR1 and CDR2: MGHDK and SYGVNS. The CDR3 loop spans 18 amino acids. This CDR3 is CASSDEAGGLLTTGELFF. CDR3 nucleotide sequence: TGTGCCAGCAGTGACGAGGCGGGAGGGCTCTTAACTACCGGGGAGCTGTTTTTT. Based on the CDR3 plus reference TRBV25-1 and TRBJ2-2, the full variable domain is EADIYQTPRYLVIGTGKKITLECSQTMGHDKMYWYQQDPGMELHLIHYSYGVNSTEKGDLSSESTVSRIRTEHFPLTLESARPSHTSQYLCASSDEAGGLLTTGELFFGEGSRLTVL.

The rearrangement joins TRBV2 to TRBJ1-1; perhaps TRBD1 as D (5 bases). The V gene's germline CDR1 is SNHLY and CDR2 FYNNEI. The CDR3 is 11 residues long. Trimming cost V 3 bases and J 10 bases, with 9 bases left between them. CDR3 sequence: CASSEEGVAFF. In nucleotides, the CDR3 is TGTGCCAGCAGTGAGGAAGGGGTAGCTTTCTTT.

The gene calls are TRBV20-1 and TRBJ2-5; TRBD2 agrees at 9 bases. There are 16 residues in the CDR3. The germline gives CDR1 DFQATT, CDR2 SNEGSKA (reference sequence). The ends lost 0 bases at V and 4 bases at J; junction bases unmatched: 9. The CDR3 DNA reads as TGCAGTGCTAGAGATGGCGGGGGGGTGGTGGGAGAGACCCAGTACTTC. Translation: CSARDGGGVVGETQYF.

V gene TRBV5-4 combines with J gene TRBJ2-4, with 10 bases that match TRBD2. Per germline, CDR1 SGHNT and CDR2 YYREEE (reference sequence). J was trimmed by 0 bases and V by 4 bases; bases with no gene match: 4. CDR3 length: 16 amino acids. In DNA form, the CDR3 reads TGTGCCAGCAGCGCGACTAGCGGGCTAGCCAAAAACATTCAGTACTTC. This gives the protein CASSATSGLAKNIQYF.

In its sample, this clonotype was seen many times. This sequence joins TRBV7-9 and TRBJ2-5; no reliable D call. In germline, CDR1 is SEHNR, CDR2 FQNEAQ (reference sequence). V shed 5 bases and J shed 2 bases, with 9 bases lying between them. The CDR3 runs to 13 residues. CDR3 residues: CASSGSAQETQYF. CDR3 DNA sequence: TGTGCCAGCAGCGGGTCAGCACAAGAGACCCAGTACTTC. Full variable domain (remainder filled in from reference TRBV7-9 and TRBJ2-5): DTGVSQNPRHKITKRGQNVTFRCDPISEHNRLYWYRQTLGQGPEFLTYFQNEAQLEKSRLLSDRFSAERPKGSFSTLEIQRTEQGDSAMYLCASSGSAQETQYFGPGTRLLVL.

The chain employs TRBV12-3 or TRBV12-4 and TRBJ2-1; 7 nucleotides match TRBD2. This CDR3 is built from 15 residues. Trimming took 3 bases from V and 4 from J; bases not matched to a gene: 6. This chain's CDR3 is CASSFLADRYNEQFF. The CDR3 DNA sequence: TGTGCCAGCAGTTTCCTAGCGGATAGATACAATGAGCAGTTCTTC.

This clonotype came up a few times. The CDR3 sequence is CARGNPGTSYEQYF. CDR3 nucleotide sequence: TGTGCCAGAGGAAATCCCGGGACTTCCTACGAGCAGTACTTC. The chain employs TRBV2 and TRBJ2-7; weak D call: TRBD2 (6 bases). The CDR3 consists of 14 residues. The V end lost 9 bases, the J end lost 1 base, and 16 bases lay between the germline ends. Looked up from germline, CDR1 is SNHLY and CDR2 is FYNNEI.